The rows below give T cell receptor beta chains drawn from one sample of a study of T-cell memory formation after mild COVID-19. MiXCR, applied by TCRdb to the 5' RACE reads, yields one record per CDR3 protein. The sample lists hundreds of thousands of distinct CDR3 sequences; approximately 23% were seen once. Sequencing was done on a sample of PBMCs or a T cell subset sorted from them (not recorded which). These TCRs come from an adult woman who had mild COVID-19 (a few samples of this study predate the infection). Cell type and time point are not known. Both conserved end residues are part of each CDR3. A clone size is listed for some rows: how often the clone was seen (once, few, many), or a class if it is expanded.

clone_size: few; j_call: TRBJ1-1; v_call: TRBV5-1; cdr3_aa: CASSLRSGRAFF
clone_size: NA; j_call: TRBJ2-2; v_call: TRBV14; cdr3_aa: CASRSQTSTGELFF
clone_size: few; j_call: TRBJ2-7; v_call: TRBV20-1; cdr3_aa: CSAREDRDYEQYF
clone_size: NA; j_call: TRBJ1-1; v_call: TRBV4-1; cdr3_aa: CASSQGGRGRTEAFF
clone_size: NA; j_call: TRBJ2-7; v_call: TRBV27; cdr3_aa: CASTPKMAIPYEQYF
clone_size: NA; j_call: TRBJ1-5; v_call: TRBV2; cdr3_aa: CASSWTGDNQPQHF
clone_size: few; j_call: TRBJ2-5; v_call: TRBV18; cdr3_aa: CASSPFGQEGETQYF
clone_size: NA; j_call: TRBJ1-5; v_call: TRBV6-6; cdr3_aa: CASSYSREGRYSNQPQHF
clone_size: NA; j_call: TRBJ2-7; v_call: TRBV6-5; cdr3_aa: CASRPAGGDEQYF
clone_size: few; j_call: TRBJ2-1; v_call: TRBV5-5; cdr3_aa: CASSWGVGPYNEQFF
clone_size: NA; j_call: TRBJ1-5; v_call: TRBV25-1; cdr3_aa: CASSGRGGSNQPQHF
clone_size: few; j_call: TRBJ2-2; v_call: TRBV7-8; cdr3_aa: CASSFKGGPSPGELFF
clone_size: NA; j_call: TRBJ2-3; v_call: TRBV13; cdr3_aa: CASGPGESTDTQYF
clone_size: few; j_call: TRBJ2-1; v_call: TRBV7-9; cdr3_aa: CASRSTSGSTYNEQFF
clone_size: few; j_call: TRBJ2-5; v_call: TRBV6-2/TRBV6-3; cdr3_aa: CASSYGGAGQETQYF
clone_size: NA; j_call: TRBJ2-1; v_call: TRBV25-1; cdr3_aa: CASSESAGGPYEQFF
clone_size: NA; j_call: TRBJ2-1; v_call: TRBV12-3/TRBV12-4; cdr3_aa: CASRDSNIGEQFF
clone_size: many; j_call: TRBJ1-1; v_call: TRBV5-1; cdr3_aa: CASSKGQGGTEAFF
clone_size: NA; j_call: TRBJ2-4; v_call: TRBV5-1; cdr3_aa: CASGQDSGNIQYF
clone_size: few; j_call: TRBJ2-1; v_call: TRBV12-3/TRBV12-4; cdr3_aa: CASTREETRYNEQFF
clone_size: NA; j_call: TRBJ2-3; v_call: TRBV7-9; cdr3_aa: CASSPFMGTDTQYF
clone_size: few; j_call: TRBJ2-5; v_call: TRBV18; cdr3_aa: CASSPRAGVQETQYF
clone_size: NA; j_call: TRBJ2-7; v_call: TRBV7-9; cdr3_aa: CASRREGPYDQYF
clone_size: NA; j_call: TRBJ2-7; v_call: TRBV7-9; cdr3_aa: CASSLASLLGDEQYF
clone_size: NA; j_call: TRBJ1-2; v_call: TRBV27; cdr3_aa: CASSSPGPPPGGYTF
clone_size: NA; j_call: TRBJ2-7; v_call: TRBV7-9; cdr3_aa: CASSIAGRESYEQYF
clone_size: many; j_call: TRBJ1-1; v_call: TRBV29-1; cdr3_aa: CSGGQTNTEAFF
clone_size: few; j_call: TRBJ2-2; v_call: TRBV4-1; cdr3_aa: CASSQSTGGRANTGELFF